The present TCR beta chain was sequenced within a study of identical twins. Study-wide results and limits: Fewer insertions marked abundant cord blood beta clonotypes; young adult naive trended weakly, memory not at all. Models underestimated out-of-frame TCR alpha sharing in monozygotic twins.

The CDR3 length is 13 residues. V was clipped by 4 bases and J by 6 bases; unmatched bases: 4. MiXCR, applied by TCRdb to the 5' RACE reads, yields one record per CDR3 protein. The data show under 450,000 distinct CDR3 sequences, with around 18% seen just once and roughly 12% held by the top ten. In this sample, this clonotype turned up many times. What it binds is not known. The chain joins TRBV12-3 or TRBV12-4 to TRBJ1-2, with 8 bases fitting TRBD1. This receptor was obtained from a man in his fifties in good health. The specimen was naive T cells sorted from blood. CDR3 amino acids: CASSWGTGDGYTF. The CDR3 DNA reads TGTGCCAGCAGTTGGGGGACAGGCGATGGCTACACCTTC.